This is a list of T cell receptor beta chains from one sample in a study of T-cell reconstitution after alpha-beta-depleted transplantation in children. In TCRdb, the PCR reads were re-called with MiXCR into one record per CDR3 protein. The table lists 500,000 or so distinct CDR3 sequences, about an eighth of them singletons. The material was PBMCs, mostly from graft donor cells, obtained 180 days after TCRalphabeta/CD19-depleted stem cell transplant. The receptors here all came from a female patient aged 2 to 10 who had a stem cell transplant for aplastic anemia, so the T cells may come from the graft donor. Both conserved end residues are part of each CDR3. The D gene is left open where the match is weak. Clone size is shown for a subset of rows, as once, few, many or a class of expanded clone.

TRBJ2-7	few	TRBD1	TRBV20-1	CSARGGTGAHEQYF	TGCAGTGCTAGAGGGGGGACAGGGGCGCACGAGCAGTACTTC
TRBJ2-6	few	NA	TRBV20-1	CSARDPASSGANVLTF	TGCAGTGCTAGAGATCCGGCAAGCTCTGGGGCCAACGTCCTGACTTTC
TRBJ2-1	NA	NA	TRBV10-3	CAISVPRFGPGTYNEQFF	TGTGCCATCAGTGTTCCACGTTTCGGACCCGGAACTTACAATGAGCAGTTCTTC
TRBJ1-4	many	TRBD1	TRBV14	CASSQDQRQGGEKLFF	TGTGCCAGCAGCCAAGATCAACGACAGGGAGGCGAAAAACTGTTTTTT
TRBJ2-5	many	TRBD2	TRBV10-3	CAISGGLAGRETQYF	TGTGCCATCAGTGGGGGACTAGCGGGGCGGGAGACCCAGTACTTC
TRBJ1-4	few	NA	TRBV7-2	CASSNLPRGEKLFF	TGTGCCAGCAGCAACCTCCCCCGGGGGGAAAAACTGTTTTTT
TRBJ2-5	few	NA	TRBV7-3	CASSSTSRGGETQYF	TGTGCCAGCAGCTCTACATCGAGGGGTGGAGAGACCCAGTACTTC
TRBJ2-6	many	NA	TRBV29-1	CSVGSTSSGANVLTF	TGCAGCGTGGGAAGTACCAGCTCTGGGGCCAACGTCCTGACTTTC
TRBJ2-3	many	TRBD2	TRBV20-1	CSARGTSGGTDTQYF	TGCAGTGCTAGGGGGACTAGCGGGGGAACAGATACGCAGTATTTT
TRBJ2-5	NA	NA	TRBV7-6	CASSFQVQETQYF	TGTGCCAGCAGCTTCCAGGTTCAAGAGACCCAGTACTTC
TRBJ2-7	NA	TRBD2	TRBV20-1	CGSEGGSGYEQYF	TGCGGGTCGGAGGGCGGGAGTGGTTACGAGCAGTACTTC
TRBJ1-1	NA	TRBD1	TRBV19	CASSVDRGVRAFF	TGTGCCAGTAGTGTCGACAGGGGGGTCAGAGCTTTCTTT
TRBJ1-4	few	NA	TRBV21-1	CASSNSGTREKLFF	TGTGCCAGCAGCAACTCGGGGACGCGTGAAAAACTGTTTTTT
TRBJ1-5	NA	NA	TRBV27	CASTPFGSNQPQHF	TGTGCCAGCACCCCGTTCGGGTCGAATCAGCCCCAGCATTTT
TRBJ2-7	many	NA	TRBV6-2/TRBV6-3	CAIVYEQYF	TGTGCCATCGTCTACGAGCAGTACTTC
TRBJ1-1	NA	TRBD1	TRBV29-1	CSAGRTGNTEAFF	TGCAGCGCTGGAAGGACAGGGAACACTGAAGCTTTCTTT
TRBJ2-2	NA	TRBD2	TRBV20-1	CSQAGVGGELFF	TGCAGTCAAGCGGGAGTCGGCGGGGAGCTGTTTTTT
TRBJ2-3	NA	TRBD2	TRBV28	CASSLYRETSGTLSNTQYF	TGTGCCAGCAGTTTATATCGAGAGACTAGCGGGACTTTATCGAATACGCAGTATTTT
TRBJ1-2	NA	NA	TRBV7-8	CASGRGGQGPRYGYTF	TGTGCCAGCGGGAGGGGGGGTCAGGGGCCCCGCTATGGCTACACCTTC
TRBJ2-2	few	NA	TRBV4-3	CASSQEFTGSGELFF	TGCGCCAGCAGCCAAGAGTTCACAGGAAGCGGGGAGCTGTTTTTT
TRBJ2-1	NA	NA	TRBV9	CASSVGGSAYNEQFF	TGTGCCAGCAGCGTGGGGGGATCCGCCTACAATGAGCAGTTCTTC
TRBJ2-1	NA	TRBD2	TRBV12-3/TRBV12-4	CASSWTSGWNEQFF	TGTGCCAGCAGTTGGACTAGCGGGTGGAATGAGCAGTTCTTC
TRBJ2-1	many	NA	TRBV7-2	CASSLASGPYNEQFF	TGTGCCAGCAGCTTAGCGTCAGGTCCCTACAATGAGCAGTTCTTC
TRBJ1-1	few	NA	TRBV5-1	CASSGRGLMNTEAFF	TGCGCCAGCAGCGGTAGGGGCCTGATGAACACTGAAGCTTTCTTT
TRBJ2-6	NA	TRBD1	TRBV5-1	CASSLETTGSGANVLTF	TGCGCCAGCAGCTTGGAAACGACAGGGTCTGGGGCCAACGTCCTGACTTTC
TRBJ2-1	NA	TRBD2	TRBV6-2/TRBV6-3	CASSYLTGGWEFF	TGTGCCAGCAGTTATCTTACGGGGGGATGGGAATTCTTC